This T cell receptor (beta chain) was captured by sequencing in a study of blood T cell repertoires in COVID-19. Study at large: Material from acute and convalescent COVID-19 was sourced from the United States, Italy and Spain.

The V and J ends lost 5 bases and 0 bases respectively, with 14 bases between them. The germline gives CDR1 KGHSH, CDR2 LQKENI. The CDR3 is 16 amino acids. Per the study methods: By means of reference gene primer amplification, nucleated cell counts were estimated. Repertoires were generated with immunoSEQ multiplex PCR, while TCRdb's copy carries only in-frame clones and drops some. V, J and clone size are taken as reported in that table, and D and trimming were inferred from the DNA itself. The sample has more than 200,000 clones; 86% are singletons. This chain links TRBV18 with TRBJ1-3; the D is unclear. This sequence was found in a man aged 25-45 years with active or convalescent COVID-19. The sequenced sample consisted of peripheral blood. CDR3 amino acids: CASSTLGESSGNTIYF. The CDR3 DNA reads TGTGCCAGCTCAACTCTCGGGGAGAGCTCTGGAAACACCATATATTTT.